This T cell receptor beta chain is drawn from a study of T-cell reconstitution after alpha-beta-depleted transplantation in children. Study-wide findings and caveats: Surviving recipient T cells and thymic progenitors underlay high day-60 TCRbeta diversity in some patients. At the one-year point after transplant, T-cell counts and TCRbeta diversity were found to come mostly from T cells that had been newly produced.

During its preparation, the TCRbeta library received unique molecular identifiers. A single record per CDR3 protein comes from TCRdb applying MiXCR to the PCR reads. Here the sample spans roughly 420,000 distinct CDR3 sequences, roughly 17% being singletons. CDR3 length: 16 amino acids. Germline loops: CDR1 SGHAT, CDR2 FQNNGV. The V gene lost 1 base and the J gene lost 1 base, with 13 bases spanning the gap. Comment on this clonotype: Its antigen is as yet unknown.

The clonotype comes from a boy under three years old who had a stem cell transplant for Wiskott-Aldrich syndrome, so the T cells may come from the graft donor. The source was PBMCs, mostly from graft donor cells, collected 360 days after TCRalphabeta/CD19-depleted stem cell transplant. This rearrangement joins TRBV11-2 to TRBJ2-5, with TRBD1 as a possible D gene (5 bases). The CDR3: CASSLVGQGPQETQYF. For the CDR3, the DNA is TGTGCCAGCAGCTTAGTTGGTCAGGGCCCCCAAGAGACCCAGTACTTC.